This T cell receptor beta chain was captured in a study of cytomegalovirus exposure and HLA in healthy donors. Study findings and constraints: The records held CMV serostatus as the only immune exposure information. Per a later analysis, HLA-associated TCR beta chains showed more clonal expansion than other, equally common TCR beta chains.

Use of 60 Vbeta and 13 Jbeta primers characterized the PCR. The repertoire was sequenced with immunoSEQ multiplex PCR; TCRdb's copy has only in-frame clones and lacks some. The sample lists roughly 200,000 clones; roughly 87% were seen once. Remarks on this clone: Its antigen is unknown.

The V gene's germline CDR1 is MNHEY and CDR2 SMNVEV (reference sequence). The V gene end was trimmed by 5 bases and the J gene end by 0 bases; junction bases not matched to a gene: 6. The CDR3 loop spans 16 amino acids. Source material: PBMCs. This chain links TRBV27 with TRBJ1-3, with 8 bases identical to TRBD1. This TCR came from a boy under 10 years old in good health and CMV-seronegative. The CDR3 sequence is CASSPSQGASGNTIYF. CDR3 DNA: TGTGCCAGCAGTCCCTCGCAGGGGGCCTCTGGAAACACCATATATTTT.